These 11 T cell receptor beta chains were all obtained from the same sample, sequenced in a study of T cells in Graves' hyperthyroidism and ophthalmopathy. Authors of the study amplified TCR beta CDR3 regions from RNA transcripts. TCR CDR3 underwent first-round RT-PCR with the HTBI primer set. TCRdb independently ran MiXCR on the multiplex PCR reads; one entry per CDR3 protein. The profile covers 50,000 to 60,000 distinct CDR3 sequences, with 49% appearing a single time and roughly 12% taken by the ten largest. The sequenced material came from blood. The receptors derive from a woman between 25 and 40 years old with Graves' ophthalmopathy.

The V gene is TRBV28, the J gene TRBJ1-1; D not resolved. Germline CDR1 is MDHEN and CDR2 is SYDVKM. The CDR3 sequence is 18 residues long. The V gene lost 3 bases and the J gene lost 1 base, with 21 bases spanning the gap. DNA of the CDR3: TGTGCCAGCAGTTTCTTTATTCGCCGGGGAATAGAGAACACTGAAGCTTTCTTT. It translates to CASSFFIRRGIENTEAFF.

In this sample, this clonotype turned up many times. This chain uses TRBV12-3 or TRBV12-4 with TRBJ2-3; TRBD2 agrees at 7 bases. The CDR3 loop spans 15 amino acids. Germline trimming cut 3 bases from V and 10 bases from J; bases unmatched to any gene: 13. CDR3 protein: CASSFGSASGPAQYF. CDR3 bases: TGTGCCAGCAGTTTTGGGTCGGCTAGCGGTCCCGCGCAGTATTTT.

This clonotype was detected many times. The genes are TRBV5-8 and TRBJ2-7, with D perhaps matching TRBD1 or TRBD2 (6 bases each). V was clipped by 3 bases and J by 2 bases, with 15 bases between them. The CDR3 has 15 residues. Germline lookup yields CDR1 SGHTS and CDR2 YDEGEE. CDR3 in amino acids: CASSWGTGATYEQYF. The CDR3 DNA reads TGTGCCAGCAGCTGGGGCACGGGGGCCACCTACGAGCAGTACTTC.

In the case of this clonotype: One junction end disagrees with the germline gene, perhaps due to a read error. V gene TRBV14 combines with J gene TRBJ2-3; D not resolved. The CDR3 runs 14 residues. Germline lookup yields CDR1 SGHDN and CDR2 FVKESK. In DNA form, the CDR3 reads TGTGCCAACAGCCAAGGGTCCTCTGCCAATACGCAGTATTTT. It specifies CANSQGSSANTQYF.

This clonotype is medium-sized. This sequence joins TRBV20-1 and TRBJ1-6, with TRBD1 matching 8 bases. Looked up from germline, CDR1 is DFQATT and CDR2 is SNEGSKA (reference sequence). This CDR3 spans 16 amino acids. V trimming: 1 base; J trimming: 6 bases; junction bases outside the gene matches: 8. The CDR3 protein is CSARVGTGGFNSPLHF. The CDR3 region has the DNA TGCAGTGCTAGAGTTGGAACAGGGGGTTTTAATTCACCCCTCCACTTT.

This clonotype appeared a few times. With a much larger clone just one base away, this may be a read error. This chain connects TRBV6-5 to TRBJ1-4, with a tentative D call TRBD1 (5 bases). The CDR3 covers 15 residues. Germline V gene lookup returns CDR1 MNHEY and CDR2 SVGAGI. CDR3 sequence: CVSRPRQSDNEKLFF. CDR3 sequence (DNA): TGTGTCAGCAGACCCCGACAGTCAGATAATGAAAAACTGTTTTTT.

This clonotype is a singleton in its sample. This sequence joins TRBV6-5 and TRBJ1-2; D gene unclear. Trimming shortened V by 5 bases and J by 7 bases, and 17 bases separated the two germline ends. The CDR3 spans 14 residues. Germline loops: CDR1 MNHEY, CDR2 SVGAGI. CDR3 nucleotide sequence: TGTGCCAGCAGTAAAGGGCGGCGTTTCGTTGGCTACACCTTC. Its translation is CASSKGRRFVGYTF.

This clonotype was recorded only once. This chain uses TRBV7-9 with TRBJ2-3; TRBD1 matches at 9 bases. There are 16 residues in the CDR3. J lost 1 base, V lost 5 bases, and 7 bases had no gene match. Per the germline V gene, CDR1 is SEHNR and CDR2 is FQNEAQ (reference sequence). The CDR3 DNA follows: TGTGCCAGCAGCGCCTGGGACAGGGACGGCACAGATACGCAGTATTTT. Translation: CASSAWDRDGTDTQYF. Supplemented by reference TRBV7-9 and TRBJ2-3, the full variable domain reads DTGVSQNPRHKITKRGQNVTFRCDPISEHNRLYWYRQTLGQGPEFLTYFQNEAQLEKSRLLSDRFSAERPKGSFSTLEIQRTEQGDSAMYLCASSAWDRDGTDTQYFGPGTRLTVL.

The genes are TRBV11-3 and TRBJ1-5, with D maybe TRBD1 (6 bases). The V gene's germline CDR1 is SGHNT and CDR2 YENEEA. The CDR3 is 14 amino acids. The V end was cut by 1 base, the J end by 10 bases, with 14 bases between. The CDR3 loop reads CASSLGKGGGPQHF. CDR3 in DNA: TGTGCCAGCAGCTTAGGAAAGGGGGGAGGTCCCCAGCATTTT.

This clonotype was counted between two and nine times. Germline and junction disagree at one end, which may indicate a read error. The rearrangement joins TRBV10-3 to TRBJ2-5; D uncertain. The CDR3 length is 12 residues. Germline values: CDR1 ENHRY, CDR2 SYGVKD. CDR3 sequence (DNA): TGTGCCATCAGTGAATCCGGCCCGCTACGGCACTTC. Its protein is CAISESGPLRHF.

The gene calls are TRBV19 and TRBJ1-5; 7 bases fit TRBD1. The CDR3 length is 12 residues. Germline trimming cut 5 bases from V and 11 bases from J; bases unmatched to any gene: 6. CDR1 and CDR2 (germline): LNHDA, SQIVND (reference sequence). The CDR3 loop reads CASSLSDRAQHF. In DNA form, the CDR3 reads TGTGCCAGTAGTCTGTCTGACAGGGCCCAGCATTTT.